This T cell receptor (beta chain) was obtained from a study of blood T cell repertoires in COVID-19 (dated by TCRdb to 2020 to 2021). Looking at the study overall: Samples covering the acute and convalescent phases of COVID-19 were provided by collaborators in the United States, Italy and Spain. The material from the prospective study consisted of cDNA or gDNA derived from T cells, B-cell-depleted T cells, or PBMCs. The dataset comprised deeply sampled blood TCRbeta repertoires from subjects exposed to, actively infected with, or recovered from COVID-19. The repertoires were made available in a free public database intended to serve as a resource for research on the immune response to SARS-CoV-2. A de-identified subject ID, COVID-19 status, age in years and sex were almost always included in the sample metadata. The samples were drawn from two sources: the first 160 participants of the ongoing ImmuneRACE study, and 1,000 to 1,500 subjects contributed by 6 global collaborators. HLA class I and class II types, where available, came from metadata supplied by the sample provider rather than from assay-based typing.

TCRbeta CDR3 regions were amplified from genomic DNA by means of the immunoSEQ Assay, a bias-controlled multiplex PCR. In the paper's pipeline: Within the assay, amplification of reference gene primers was used to estimate how many nucleated cells each sample contained. To quantify the absolute abundance of each unique TCRbeta CDR3 rearrangement, sequence reads were collapsed and filtered. For each sample, productive Simpson clonality was calculated as the square root of Simpson's diversity index over productive rearrangements. This immuneACCESS table, as held by TCRdb, lists in-frame sequences with V and J called but not all clones. Of the missing ones, under half trace to an unresolved V gene in checked studies; the others have no known cause. The V and J calls and clone size were taken over from that table, and D and trimming were inferred from the DNA. In this sample the table shows nearly 350,000 clones, over 80% of which occur a single time. The top ten clonotypes cover about 6% of the sample.

Study-wide conclusions, independent of this receptor: How much clinical and demographic metadata was included differed by source and by participant, and the metadata was provided uncurated.

From the cysteine through the phenylalanine, the CDR3 covers 14 amino acids. Only the CDR3 DNA is retained, 42 bases long and in frame from the first base. The germline V gene (reference sequence) yields SGHNT for CDR1 and YYREEE for CDR2. Here V drops 3 bases and J drops 3 bases, and the junction holds 5 bases not matched to any gene. Regarding this clone: Its recognized antigen is unknown. The sample holds no much larger clone one base away, and base qualities are not on file.

One collaborating source in Seattle enrolled patients while the patients were actively infected and followed the patients over time throughout the course of disease. Collaborating institutions collected whole blood in K2EDTA tubes following their own protocols. For TCRbeta analysis, collaborators shipped samples in one of three forms: frozen whole blood, isolated PBMCs, or DNA extracted from either of those sample types. The sequence is built from TRBV5-4 and TRBJ2-5; 7 of the junction bases match TRBD1. The sequence derives from a woman aged 50 to 65 with COVID-19, enrolled during active disease. Sequenced input: peripheral blood. CDR3 loop: CASSSQGREETQYF. The DNA sequence is given as TGTGCCAGCAGCTCACAGGGGCGGGAAGAGACCCAGTACTTC.